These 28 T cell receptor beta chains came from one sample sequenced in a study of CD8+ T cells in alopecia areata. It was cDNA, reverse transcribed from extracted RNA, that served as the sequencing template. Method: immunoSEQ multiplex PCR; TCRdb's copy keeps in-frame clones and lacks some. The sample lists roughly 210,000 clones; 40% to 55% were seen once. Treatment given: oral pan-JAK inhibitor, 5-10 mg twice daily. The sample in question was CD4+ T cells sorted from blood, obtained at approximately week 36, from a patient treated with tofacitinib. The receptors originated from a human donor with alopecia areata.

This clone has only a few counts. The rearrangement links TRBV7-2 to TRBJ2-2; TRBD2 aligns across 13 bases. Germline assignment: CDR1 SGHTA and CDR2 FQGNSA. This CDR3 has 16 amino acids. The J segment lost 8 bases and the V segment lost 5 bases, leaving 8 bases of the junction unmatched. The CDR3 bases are TGTGCCAGCAGCCGTACCGGGACTAGCGGGAAAGGGGAGCTGTTTTTT. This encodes CASSRTGTSGKGELFF.

The CDR3 DNA follows: TGTGCCTGGAGTGTAAGCGACAGGGACACCTACGAGCAGTACTTC. As protein: CAWSVSDRDTYEQYF. The J gene is TRBJ2-7, the V gene TRBV30, with 7 bases aligning to TRBD1. With V trimmed by 0 bases and J by 2 bases, 7 bases remained unmatched. Germline V lookup: CDR1 GTSNPN, CDR2 SVGIG (reference sequence). The CDR3 length is 15 residues.

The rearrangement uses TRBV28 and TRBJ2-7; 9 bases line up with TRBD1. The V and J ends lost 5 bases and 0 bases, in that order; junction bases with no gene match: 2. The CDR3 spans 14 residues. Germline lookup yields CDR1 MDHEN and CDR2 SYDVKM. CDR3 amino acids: CASSGTGLSYEQYF. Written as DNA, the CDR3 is TGTGCCAGCAGTGGGACAGGGCTCTCCTACGAGCAGTACTTC.

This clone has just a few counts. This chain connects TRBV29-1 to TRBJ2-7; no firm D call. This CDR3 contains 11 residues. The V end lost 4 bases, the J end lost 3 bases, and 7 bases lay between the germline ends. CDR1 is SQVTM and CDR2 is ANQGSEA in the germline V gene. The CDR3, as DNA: TGCAGCGTTGGCTCGAACTACGAGCAGTACTTC. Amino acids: CSVGSNYEQYF.

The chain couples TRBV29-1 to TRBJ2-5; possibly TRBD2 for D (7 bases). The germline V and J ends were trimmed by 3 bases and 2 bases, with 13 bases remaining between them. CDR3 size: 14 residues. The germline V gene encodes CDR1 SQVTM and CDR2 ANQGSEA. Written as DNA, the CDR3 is TGCAGCGTTGACTGGCGGGGGCGGCAAGAGACCCAGTACTTC. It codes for CSVDWRGRQETQYF.

CDR3 sequence: CASSSLGQETQYF. The CDR3 DNA reads TGCGCCAGCAGCTCCCTGGGCCAAGAGACCCAGTACTTC. The chain carries TRBV5-1 and TRBJ2-5; D remains ambiguous. V lost 3 bases and J 1 base, leaving 7 bases between the germline ends. Germline CDR1 SGHRS, CDR2 YFSETQ. The CDR3 is 13 amino acids.

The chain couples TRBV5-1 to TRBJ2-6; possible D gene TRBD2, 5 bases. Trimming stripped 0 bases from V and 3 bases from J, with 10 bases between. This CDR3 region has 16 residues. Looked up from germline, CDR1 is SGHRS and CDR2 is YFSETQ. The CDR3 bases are TGCGCCAGCAGCTTGGGGACTCGAGATGGGGCCAACGTCCTGACTTTC. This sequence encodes CASSLGTRDGANVLTF.

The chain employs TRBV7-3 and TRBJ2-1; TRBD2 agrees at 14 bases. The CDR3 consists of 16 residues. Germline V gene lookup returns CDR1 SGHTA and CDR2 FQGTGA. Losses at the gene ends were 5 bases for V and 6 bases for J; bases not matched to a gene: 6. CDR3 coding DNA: TGTGCCAGCAGCCCCGGGACTAGCGGGAGACTCAATGAGCAGTTCTTC. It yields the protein CASSPGTSGRLNEQFF.

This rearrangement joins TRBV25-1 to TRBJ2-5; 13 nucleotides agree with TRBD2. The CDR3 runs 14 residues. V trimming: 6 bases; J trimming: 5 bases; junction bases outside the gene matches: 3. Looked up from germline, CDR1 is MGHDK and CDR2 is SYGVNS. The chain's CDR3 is CASSGTSGTETQYF. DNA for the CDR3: TGTGCCAGCAGCGGGACTAGCGGGACGGAGACCCAGTACTTC.

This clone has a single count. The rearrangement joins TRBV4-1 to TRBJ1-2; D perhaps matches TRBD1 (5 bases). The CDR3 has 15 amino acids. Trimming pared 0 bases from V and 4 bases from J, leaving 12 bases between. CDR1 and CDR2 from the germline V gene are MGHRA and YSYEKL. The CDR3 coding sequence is TGCGCCAGCAGCCAAGAGCAGGGACGATCCTATGGCTACACCTTC. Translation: CASSQEQGRSYGYTF.

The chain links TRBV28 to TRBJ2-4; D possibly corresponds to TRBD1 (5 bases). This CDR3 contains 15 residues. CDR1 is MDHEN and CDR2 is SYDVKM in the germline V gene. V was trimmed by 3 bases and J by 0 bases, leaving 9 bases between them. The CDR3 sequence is CASSFRGAAKNIQYF. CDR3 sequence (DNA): TGTGCCAGCAGTTTTAGGGGTGCAGCCAAAAACATTCAGTACTTC.

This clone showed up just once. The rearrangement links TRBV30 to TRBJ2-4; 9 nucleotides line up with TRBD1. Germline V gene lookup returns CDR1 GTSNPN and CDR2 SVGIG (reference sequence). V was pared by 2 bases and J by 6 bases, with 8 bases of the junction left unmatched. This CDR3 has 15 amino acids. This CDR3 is CAWSQTGGKLNIQYF. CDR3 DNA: TGTGCCTGGAGTCAGACAGGGGGAAAATTAAACATTCAGTACTTC.

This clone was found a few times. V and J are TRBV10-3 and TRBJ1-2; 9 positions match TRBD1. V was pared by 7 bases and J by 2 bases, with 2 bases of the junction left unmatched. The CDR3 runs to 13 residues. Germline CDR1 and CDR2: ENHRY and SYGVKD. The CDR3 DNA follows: TGTGCCATCACTGGGACAGGGAACTATGGCTACACCTTC. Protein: CAITGTGNYGYTF.

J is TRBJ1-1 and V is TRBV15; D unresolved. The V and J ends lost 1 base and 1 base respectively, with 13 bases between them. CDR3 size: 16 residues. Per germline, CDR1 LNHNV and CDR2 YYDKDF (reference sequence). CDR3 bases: TGTGCCACCAGCAGAGGGTCCGTGAGATCGAACACTGAAGCTTTCTTT. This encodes CATSRGSVRSNTEAFF.

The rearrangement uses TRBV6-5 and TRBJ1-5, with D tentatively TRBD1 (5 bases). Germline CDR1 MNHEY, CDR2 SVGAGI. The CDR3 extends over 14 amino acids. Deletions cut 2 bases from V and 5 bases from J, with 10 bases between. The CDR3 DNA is TGTGCCAGCAGTTACGGGGCAGGACATCAGCCCCAGCATTTT. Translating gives CASSYGAGHQPQHF.

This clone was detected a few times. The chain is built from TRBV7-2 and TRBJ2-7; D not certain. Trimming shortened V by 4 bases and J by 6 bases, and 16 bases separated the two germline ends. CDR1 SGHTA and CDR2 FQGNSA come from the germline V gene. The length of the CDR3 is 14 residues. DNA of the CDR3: TGTGCCAGCAGCTCTCCAATGGCCGGTCCCGAGCAGTACTTC. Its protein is CASSSPMAGPEQYF.

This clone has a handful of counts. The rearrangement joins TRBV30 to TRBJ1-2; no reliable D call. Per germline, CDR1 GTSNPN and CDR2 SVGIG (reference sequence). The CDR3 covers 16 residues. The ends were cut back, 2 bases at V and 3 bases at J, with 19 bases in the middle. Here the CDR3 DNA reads TGTGCCTGGAGTCGTCGAGGTGGGGTAATCGACTATGGCTACACCTTC. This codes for CAWSRRGGVIDYGYTF. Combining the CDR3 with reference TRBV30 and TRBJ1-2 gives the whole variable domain SQTIHQWPATLVQPVGSPLSLECTVEGTSNPNLYWYRQAAGRGLQLLFYSVGIGQISSEVPQNLSASRPQDRQFILSSKKLLLSDSGFYLCAWSRRGGVIDYGYTFGSGTRLTVV.

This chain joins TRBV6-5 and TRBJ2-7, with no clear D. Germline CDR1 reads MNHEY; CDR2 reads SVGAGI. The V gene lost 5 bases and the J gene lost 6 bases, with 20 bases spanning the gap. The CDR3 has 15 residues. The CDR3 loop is CASSPPGWQFAEQYF. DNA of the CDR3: TGTGCCAGCAGTCCTCCGGGCTGGCAGTTCGCCGAGCAGTACTTC.

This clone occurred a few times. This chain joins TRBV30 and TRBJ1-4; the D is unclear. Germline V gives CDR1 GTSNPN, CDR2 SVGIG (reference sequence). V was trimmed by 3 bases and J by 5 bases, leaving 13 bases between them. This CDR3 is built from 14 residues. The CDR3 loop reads CAWRLRLLNEKLFF. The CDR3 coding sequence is TGTGCCTGGAGACTGCGACTGCTGAATGAAAAACTGTTTTTT.

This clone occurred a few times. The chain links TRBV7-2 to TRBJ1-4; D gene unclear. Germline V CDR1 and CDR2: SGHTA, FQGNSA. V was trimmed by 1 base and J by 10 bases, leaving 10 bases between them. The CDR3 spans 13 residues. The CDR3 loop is CASSLVLRGKLFF. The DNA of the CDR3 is TGTGCCAGCAGCTTAGTATTGCGGGGAAAACTGTTTTTT.

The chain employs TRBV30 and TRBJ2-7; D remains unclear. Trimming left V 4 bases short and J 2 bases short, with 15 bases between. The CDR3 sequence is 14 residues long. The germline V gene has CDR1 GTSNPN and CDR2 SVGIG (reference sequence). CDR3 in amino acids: CAWTRSIPTYEQYF. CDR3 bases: TGTGCCTGGACGAGATCAATTCCAACCTACGAGCAGTACTTC.

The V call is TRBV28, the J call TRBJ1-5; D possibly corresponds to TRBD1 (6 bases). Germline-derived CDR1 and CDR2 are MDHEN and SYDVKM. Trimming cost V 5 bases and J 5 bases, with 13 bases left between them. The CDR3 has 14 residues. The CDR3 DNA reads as TGTGCCAGCAGTCCCAGGGGCAGAGATCAGCCCCAGCATTTT. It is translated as CASSPRGRDQPQHF.

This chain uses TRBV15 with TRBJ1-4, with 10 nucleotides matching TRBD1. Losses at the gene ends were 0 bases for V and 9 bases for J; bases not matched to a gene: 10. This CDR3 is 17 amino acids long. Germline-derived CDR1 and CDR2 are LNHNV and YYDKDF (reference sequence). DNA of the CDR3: TGTGCCACCAGCAGAGATCGGGACAGGGGCATGTGGAAAAAACTGTTTTTT. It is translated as CATSRDRDRGMWKKLFF.

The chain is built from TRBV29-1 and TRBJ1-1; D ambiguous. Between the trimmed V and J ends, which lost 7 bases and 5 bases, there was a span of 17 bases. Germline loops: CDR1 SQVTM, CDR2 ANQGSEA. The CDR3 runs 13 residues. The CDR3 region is CSASRGSGTEAFF. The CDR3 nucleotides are TGCAGCGCTAGTCGGGGATCAGGAACTGAAGCTTTCTTT.

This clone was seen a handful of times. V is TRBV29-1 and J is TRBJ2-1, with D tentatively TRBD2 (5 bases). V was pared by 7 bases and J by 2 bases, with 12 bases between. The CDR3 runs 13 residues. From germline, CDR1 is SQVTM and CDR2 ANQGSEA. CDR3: CSACWTAYNEQFF. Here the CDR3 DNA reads TGCAGCGCCTGTTGGACTGCCTACAATGAGCAGTTCTTC.

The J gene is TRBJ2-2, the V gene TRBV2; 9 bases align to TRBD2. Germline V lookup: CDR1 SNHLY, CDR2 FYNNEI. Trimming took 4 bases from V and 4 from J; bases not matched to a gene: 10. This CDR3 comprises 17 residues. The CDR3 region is CASSGTSAKRGTGELFF. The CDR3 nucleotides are TGTGCCAGCAGTGGGACTAGCGCTAAGCGTGGCACCGGGGAGCTGTTTTTT. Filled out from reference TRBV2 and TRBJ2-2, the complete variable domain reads EPEVTQTPSHQVTQMGQEVILRCVPISNHLYFYWYRQILGQKVEFLVSFYNNEISEKSEIFDDQFSVERPDGSNFTLKIRSTKLEDSAMYFCASSGTSAKRGTGELFFGEGSRLTVL.

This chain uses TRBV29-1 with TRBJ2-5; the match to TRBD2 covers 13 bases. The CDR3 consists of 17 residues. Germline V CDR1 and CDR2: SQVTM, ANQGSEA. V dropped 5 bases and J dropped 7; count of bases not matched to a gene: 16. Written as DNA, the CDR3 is TGCAGCGTTACTAGCGGGAGGGCCATCGTGACGGGCGGGACCCAGTACTTC. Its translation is CSVTSGRAIVTGGTQYF.

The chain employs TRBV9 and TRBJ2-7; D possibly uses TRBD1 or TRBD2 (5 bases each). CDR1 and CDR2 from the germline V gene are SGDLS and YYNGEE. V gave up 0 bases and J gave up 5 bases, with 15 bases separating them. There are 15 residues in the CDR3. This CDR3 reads CASSVEAGYGNEQYF. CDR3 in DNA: TGTGCCAGCAGCGTAGAGGCAGGGTACGGGAACGAGCAGTACTTC.